This TCR beta chain derives from a study of T-cell memory formation after mild COVID-19. Study at large: TCR clusters largely stayed donor specific.

This clonotype has only a few counts. TCRdb passed the 5' RACE reads through MiXCR, listing each CDR3 protein once. The sample carries about 320,000 distinct CDR3 sequences, more than 13% recorded once. CDR3 size: 13 residues. Germline V gives CDR1 SEHNR, CDR2 FQNEAQ (reference sequence). The germline V and J ends were trimmed by 1 base and 3 bases, with 7 bases remaining between them. Sequencing was done on a sample of PBMCs or a T cell subset sorted from them (not recorded which). This chain links TRBV7-9 with TRBJ2-7; D unclear. The TCR originated in a man aged 18 to 29 who had mild COVID-19 (a few samples of this study predate the infection). Cell type and time point are not known. CDR3 protein: CASSLVPSYEQYF. Here the CDR3 DNA reads TGTGCCAGCAGCTTAGTACCGAGCTACGAGCAGTACTTC.